This T cell receptor (beta chain) was found in a study of blood T cell repertoires in COVID-19. TCRdb keeps only in-frame clones here, not all; method: immunoSEQ multiplex PCR. The repertoire consists of about 76,000 clones, with approximately 81% occurring once and the leading ten covering more than 15%. CDR3 length equals 16 residues. Germline lookup yields CDR1 MDHEN and CDR2 SYDVKM. The ends were cut back, 4 bases at V and 2 bases at J, with 17 bases in the middle. The chain uses TRBV28 and TRBJ2-5; D remains ambiguous. This TCR was sampled from a woman aged 55-70 years with acute or convalescent COVID-19. Sample: peripheral blood. Here the CDR3 DNA reads TGTGCCAGCAGTTCGCCCCTAGAGGTACAACAAGAGACCCAGTACTTC. This sequence encodes CASSSPLEVQQETQYF.